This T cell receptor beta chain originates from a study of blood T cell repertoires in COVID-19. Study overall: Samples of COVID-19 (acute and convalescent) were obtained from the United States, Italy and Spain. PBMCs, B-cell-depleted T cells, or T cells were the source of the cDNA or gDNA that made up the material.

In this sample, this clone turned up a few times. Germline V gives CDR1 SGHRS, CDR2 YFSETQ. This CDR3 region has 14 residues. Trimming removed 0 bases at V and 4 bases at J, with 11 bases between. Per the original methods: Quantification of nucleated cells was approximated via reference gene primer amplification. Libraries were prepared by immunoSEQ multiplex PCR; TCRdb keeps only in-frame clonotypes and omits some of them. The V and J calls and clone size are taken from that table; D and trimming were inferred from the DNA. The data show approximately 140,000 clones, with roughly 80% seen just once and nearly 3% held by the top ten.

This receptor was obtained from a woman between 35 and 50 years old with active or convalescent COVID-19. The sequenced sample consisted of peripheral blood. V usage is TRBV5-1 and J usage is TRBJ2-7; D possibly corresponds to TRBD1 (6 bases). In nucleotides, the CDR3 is TGCGCCAGCAGCTTGGAACAGGGCCCATACGAGCAGTACTTC. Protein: CASSLEQGPYEQYF. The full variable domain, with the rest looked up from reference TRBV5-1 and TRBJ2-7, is KAGVTQTPRYLIKTRGQQVTLSCSPISGHRSVSWYQQTPGQGLQFLFEYFSETQRNKGNFPGRFSGRQFSNSRSEMNVSTLELGDSALYLCASSLEQGPYEQYFGPGTRLTVT.